This TCR beta chain stems from a study of T cell responses to AZD1222 COVID-19 vaccine. Notes on the study in general: The study found Spike-specific TCR breadth and depth rose after two AZD1222 doses. The donors showed a predominance of white British ancestry and of females, with possible underestimation of clonal diversity.

The data were produced by immunoSEQ multiplex PCR, yet TCRdb's version contains in-frame clones alone and is incomplete. This sample yields tens of thousands of clones, of which 70% to 90% are seen a single time; about an eighth belongs to the top ten. With respect to this clone: Its antigen is undetermined.

V was trimmed by 4 bases and J by 6 bases, leaving 13 bases between them. Germline assignment: CDR1 SGHRS and CDR2 YFSETQ. The CDR3 covers 14 residues. The origin of this receptor is an adult who received the AZD1222 COVID-19 vaccine. This chain uses TRBV5-1 with TRBJ1-4; D is ambiguous. Sequenced here: peripheral blood, sampled 28 days after the second AZD1222 dose. CDR3 residues: CASSIAGGDEKLFF. The CDR3 DNA reads TGCGCCAGCAGCATTGCAGGTGGGGATGAAAAACTGTTTTTT.